This T cell receptor beta chain was captured in a study of post-analysis software for immune sequencing data. Tagging with unique molecular identifiers was a feature of the TCR beta cDNA libraries. A population of roughly 0.95 to 10 million T cells gave rise to roughly 0.5 million cDNA molecules. TCRdb reprocessed the PCR reads with MiXCR, giving one entry per CDR3 protein. The table records roughly 570,000 distinct CDR3 sequences, roughly 34% of them present only once. This clonotype was detected many times. Its specificity is not known. One end of the junction fails to match germline, which may point to a read error. The study, taken as a whole, reports: In patients, about 5 TRBV segments were more frequent than in controls, with TRBV5-6, TRBV5-1 and TRBV20-1 among them. F-measure co-clustering was strong for batch-matched samples. Compared against controls, patients with multiple sclerosis displayed significantly lower normalized Chao1 diversity.

The CDR3 sequence is 14 residues long. Per germline, CDR1 SGHRS and CDR2 YFSETQ. Sequenced sample: blood. J is TRBJ2-7 and V is TRBV5-1; D ambiguous. The clonotype comes from a girl aged 2-17 years with multiple sclerosis. The CDR3, as DNA: TGTGCCAGCAGCTTAGTGGGCAGCTCCTACGAGCAGTACTTC. It specifies CASSLVGSSYEQYF.